This TCR beta chain came from a study of blood T cell repertoires in COVID-19. Assay used: immunoSEQ multiplex PCR; TCRdb lists only in-frame clones, some missing. The sample lists more than 25,000 clones, approximately 88% occurring once. Trimming cost V 5 bases and J 7 bases, with 15 bases left between them. The CDR3 totals 15 residues. Germline-derived CDR1 and CDR2 are SGHTA and FQGNSA. This rearrangement joins TRBV7-2 to TRBJ1-6; D ambiguous. The receptor was isolated from a woman aged 35 to 49 with active or convalescent COVID-19. Sequencing input: peripheral blood. This CDR3 reads CASSPRFVLNSPLHF. CDR3 nucleotide sequence: TGTGCCAGCAGCCCCCGGTTTGTCCTCAATTCACCCCTCCACTTT.